The TCR beta chain described here comes from a study of neurological immune-mediated disorders. In TCRdb, the 5' RACE reads were re-called with MiXCR into one record per CDR3 protein. The sample carries tens of thousands of distinct CDR3 sequences, roughly 7% recorded once. Study findings and constraints: Patients with HTLV-1-associated myelopathy showed the most TCR clonal expansion. Those with multiple sclerosis showed the least, falling below healthy controls.

A word on this clonotype: Its target is unknown.

CDR3 size: 15 residues. Germline trimming cut 2 bases from V and 4 bases from J; bases unmatched to any gene: 8. CDR1 and CDR2 (germline): SGHDT, YYEEEE. This receptor was obtained from a woman aged 40 to 50 in good health. The J gene is TRBJ2-7, the V gene TRBV5-6, with 8 bases matching TRBD2. The sequenced material came from PBMCs. CDR3 loop: CASSFPGRANYEQYF. CDR3 nucleotides: TGTGCCAGCAGCTTCCCCGGGAGGGCGAATTACGAGCAGTACTTC.